This T cell receptor (beta chain) was identified during a study of T cells in Graves' hyperthyroidism and ophthalmopathy (dated by TCRdb to about 2019). Regarding the study in general: Peripheral blood was sampled at the time of initial diagnosis, prior to any treatment. A discovery cohort of approximately 100 patients, roughly 40 with Graves' ophthalmopathy and approximately 60 with stable Graves' hyperthyroidism, was used to find distinguishing TCR V-J signatures. Once sampling was done, hyperthyroidism patients were given methimazole at a starting dose of 30 mg daily, whereas ophthalmopathy patients were given high-dose intravenous methylprednisolone. Prospective prediction of ophthalmopathy was tested in an independent validation cohort of fewer than 20 hyperthyroidism patients and 15 to 17 patients who later progressed to ophthalmopathy. The paper reports TCR Vbeta CDR3 sequencing of roughly 140 peripheral blood samples: 43 ophthalmopathy, approximately 74 hyperthyroidism and around 17 progressor patients. Thyroid tissue and blood T-cell repertoires from roughly six Graves' hyperthyroidism patients were also compared in the study. For training and testing, the roughly 93 patients in the discovery cohort were randomly divided in a 7:3 ratio.

This clonotype was observed many times. Its specific antigen is unknown. No base-level quality is on record; no much larger clone is a single base apart. Amplification of TCR beta CDR3 regions was carried out from RNA transcripts. A first-round RT-PCR of the TCR CDR3 used the HTBI primer set with the Qiagen OneStep RT-PCR kit. Libraries were constructed in a second round of multiplex PCR, after which size selection and purification were performed. Paired-end sequencing of the libraries was performed with 100 bp reads on an Illumina HiSeq2000. The paper's data handling went like this. SOAPnuke was used to process the raw data, with reads discarded if the reads contained adapters or uncalled bases, had a mean Phred below 15, or lacked an exact constant-primer or identifier match. COPE v1.2.5 was used to merge high-quality paired reads, and clonotypes were defined as unique nucleotide sequences. MiTCR v1.1 was used to align the clonotypes against IMGT TRBV, TRBD and TRBJ reference segments. The analysis was restricted to V-J combinations with a frequency above 0.0001, which together covered 99% to 99.2% of the repertoires. The TCS score was defined as F50 (clonal expansion) divided by E x V (chaos), with BLOSUM62-based TCRdist calculated between CDR3 peptides within each V-J. Welch's t-statistics and random forest reduced around 520 V-J features to 13, which were used in a naive Bayes classifier (R e1071). The public reads were reprocessed in TCRdb via fastp at Q25 and MiXCR, keeping in-frame beta chains. Every CDR3 protein is listed once, alongside the most common genes and DNA of its rows. These V and J calls originate from TCRdb's pipeline instead of the authors' own analysis. The sample records around 400,000 distinct CDR3 sequences, 13% of which are singletons. The top ten clonotypes cover around 9.2% of the sample.

A patient counted as having stable Graves' hyperthyroidism if no progression to ophthalmopathy occurred over 18 months of follow-up. Hyperthyroidism patients were newly diagnosed, with disease duration under 2 months, and aged 18 to 65 years. Any patient with an uncontrolled infection, another autoimmune disease, pregnancy or lactation was excluded. Diagnoses were based on clinical symptoms, serum thyroxine and TRAb, thyroid ultrasound and orbital computed tomography. Ficoll-Paque density gradient centrifugation was used to isolate PBMCs from 8.5 to 10 ml of fresh peripheral blood. Trizol reagent was used to extract total RNA, and RNA quality was then checked on an Agilent 2100 Bioanalyzer. Overall study results and their limits: A 13 V-J signature model separated ophthalmopathy from stable hyperthyroidism, with roughly 88% sensitivity and 81.08% specificity in cross-validation and 80%/75% in testing. In validation, progression to ophthalmopathy was predicted by the model with nearly 71% sensitivity and roughly 76% specificity, a median of around 6.5 months before onset. Sample size was not statistically predetermined, and investigators were not blinded to group allocation. Most expanded thyroid clonotypes (frequency above 0.001) were also detected in blood, a finding suggesting that blood repertoires may reflect thyroid immune responses.

The specimen sequenced was blood. The receptor was isolated from a woman between 18 and 29 years old with Graves' hyperthyroidism.

In nucleotide form, the sequence is TGTGCCAGCAGCTTAATGTTAGCGGGAGGGACAGATACGCAGTATTTT. This encodes CASSLMLAGGTDTQYF. Recombination linked TRBV7-9 to TRBJ2-3; a stretch of 11 junction bases matches TRBD2. From a lookup of the germline V gene (reference sequence), CDR1 and CDR2 are SEHNR and FQNEAQ. V loses 2 bases at its end and J loses 3 bases; junction bases beyond the gene matches: 4. Taken from cysteine to phenylalanine, the CDR3 has 16 residues. The read is trimmed to its CDR3 DNA, 48 bases read in frame from base 1.